Below are 13 T cell receptor beta chains sequenced from a single sample in a study of neurological immune-mediated disorders. TCRdb called the 5' RACE reads again in MiXCR, with one record for every CDR3 protein. Among roughly 30,000 distinct CDR3 sequences listed, roughly 23% were seen once. The specimen was CD4+ T cells from blood. The origin of the receptors is a man aged 50 to 60 with HTLV-1-associated myelopathy (HAM/TSP).

This clonotype occurred many times. This sequence joins TRBV5-1 and TRBJ1-1, with 10 bases lining up with TRBD1. This CDR3 is 17 amino acids long. Germline V CDR1 and CDR2: SGHRS, YFSETQ. J gave up 1 base and V 4 bases, and 10 bases lay outside the gene matches. CDR3 residues: CASSGGTGERANTEAFF. In DNA, the CDR3 is TGCGCCAGCAGCGGTGGGACAGGGGAGAGGGCGAACACTGAAGCTTTCTTT.

The rearrangement uses TRBV5-1 and TRBJ1-1; tentative D call: TRBD1 (5 bases). This CDR3 spans 15 amino acids. The ends were cut back, 3 bases at V and 2 bases at J, with 14 bases in the middle. Germline V gene data show CDR1 as SGHRS and CDR2 as YFSETQ. The CDR3 protein is CASSSPGTTNTEAFF. In DNA, the CDR3 is TGCGCCAGCAGCTCCCCCGGGACGACAAACACTGAAGCTTTCTTT.

This clonotype showed up many times. The V and J genes are TRBV12-5 and TRBJ1-1; D unclear. Germline CDR1 reads LGHNT; CDR2 reads FRNRAP. This CDR3 has 13 residues. V was shortened by 7 bases and J by 7 bases, with 16 bases between the two germline ends. The CDR3 coding sequence is TGTGCTAGTGCCCTCGACGGACGGGGTGAAGCTTTCTTT. Translating gives CASALDGRGEAFF. The complete variable domain, with remaining parts taken from reference TRBV12-5 and TRBJ1-1, reads DARVTQTPRHKVTEMGQEVTMRCQPILGHNTVFWYRQTMMQGLELLAYFRNRAPLDDSGMPKDRFSAEMPDATLATLKIQPSEPRDSAVYFCASALDGRGEAFFGQGTRLTVV.

This clonotype was picked up many times. The V call is TRBV12-3 or TRBV12-4, the J call TRBJ1-6; D gene uncertain. CDR3 size: 12 residues. Between the trimmed V and J ends, which lost 4 bases and 9 bases, there was a span of 7 bases. CDR3 region: CASSYDRSPLHF. The CDR3 region has the DNA TGTGCCAGCAGTTACGACCGTTCACCCCTCCACTTT.

This chain joins TRBV7-2 and TRBJ1-1, with TRBD1 matching 8 bases. This CDR3 has 15 residues. Germline assignment: CDR1 SGHTA and CDR2 FQGNSA. Trimming took 5 bases from V and 0 from J; bases not matched to a gene: 5. The CDR3 DNA reads TGTGCCAGCAGCCCTTGGACAGGGCTGAACACTGAAGCTTTCTTT. Amino acids: CASSPWTGLNTEAFF.

Ten or more counts support this clonotype. The chain employs TRBV20-1 and TRBJ2-5; TRBD2 agrees at 11 bases. Trimming removed 0 bases from V and 5 bases from J; junction bases left unmatched: 5. The CDR3 spans 15 residues. The germline CDR1 and CDR2 sequences are DFQATT and SNEGSKA (reference sequence). CDR3 amino acids: CSARDRLAGRETQYF. Here the CDR3 DNA reads TGCAGTGCTAGAGATCGACTAGCGGGAAGGGAGACCCAGTACTTC.

The rearrangement links TRBV6-1 to TRBJ2-1; no reliable D call. V lost 7 bases to trimming and J lost 3 bases, with 16 bases between them. CDR1 and CDR2 from the germline V gene are MNHNS and SASEGT. This CDR3 has 15 amino acids. The CDR3: CASTLRVGNYNEQFF. The CDR3 DNA follows: TGTGCCAGCACCCTAAGGGTAGGGAACTACAATGAGCAGTTCTTC.

This clonotype occurred once. This rearrangement joins TRBV11-2 to TRBJ1-2; 7 bases map to TRBD1. This CDR3 region has 14 residues. V dropped 6 bases and J dropped 2; count of bases not matched to a gene: 6. Germline V lookup: CDR1 SGHAT, CDR2 FQNNGV. CDR3 loop: CASSPGTVNYGYTF. The DNA of the CDR3 is TGTGCCAGCAGTCCCGGGACAGTGAACTATGGCTACACCTTC.

The chain is built from TRBV5-1 and TRBJ1-1, with D unclear. In germline, CDR1 is SGHRS, CDR2 YFSETQ. Trimming left V 0 bases short and J 4 bases short, with 10 bases between. The CDR3 has 14 residues. This CDR3 is CASSLGQERTEAFF. In DNA form, the CDR3 reads TGCGCCAGCAGCTTGGGCCAGGAACGCACTGAAGCTTTCTTT.

This sequence joins TRBV5-1 and TRBJ2-2; tentative D call: TRBD1 (6 bases). CDR3 size: 13 residues. Germline V gene sequence: CDR1 SGHRS, CDR2 YFSETQ. Trimming left V 5 bases short and J 6 bases short, with 11 bases between. The CDR3 is CASRGPGAGELFF. Written as DNA, the CDR3 is TGCGCCAGCAGGGGCCCAGGGGCCGGGGAGCTGTTTTTT.

This clonotype has a count of ten or more. The V and J genes are TRBV12-3 or TRBV12-4 and TRBJ1-1, with 11 bases lining up with TRBD1. The V gene end was trimmed by 6 bases and the J gene end by 5 bases; junction bases not matched to a gene: 11. The CDR3 extends over 16 amino acids. The CDR3 spells CASSYNRGTGGTEAFF. CDR3 bases: TGTGCCAGCAGCTACAACAGGGGGACAGGGGGTACTGAAGCTTTCTTT.

V gene TRBV12-3 or TRBV12-4 combines with J gene TRBJ2-2; D perhaps matches TRBD1 (6 bases). V dropped 6 bases and J dropped 4 bases, with 12 bases sitting between them. CDR3 size: 14 residues. The chain's CDR3 is CASSQTGPTGELFF. In DNA form, the CDR3 reads TGTGCCAGCAGCCAGACAGGCCCCACCGGGGAGCTGTTTTTT.

The chain has TRBV4-1 and TRBJ1-1; D ambiguous. V lost 1 base and J lost 1, with 4 bases in between. In germline, CDR1 is MGHRA, CDR2 YSYEKL. CDR3 length: 13 amino acids. The DNA for the CDR3 is TGCGCCAGCAGCCAAGGACCGAACACTGAAGCTTTCTTT. Amino acids: CASSQGPNTEAFF.